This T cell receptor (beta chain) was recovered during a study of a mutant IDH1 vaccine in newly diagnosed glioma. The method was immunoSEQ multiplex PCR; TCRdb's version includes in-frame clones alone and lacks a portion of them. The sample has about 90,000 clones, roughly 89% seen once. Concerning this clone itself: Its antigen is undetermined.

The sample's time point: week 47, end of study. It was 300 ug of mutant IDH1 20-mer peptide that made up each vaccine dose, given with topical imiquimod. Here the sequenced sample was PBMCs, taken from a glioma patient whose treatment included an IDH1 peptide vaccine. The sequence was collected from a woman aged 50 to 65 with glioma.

The CDR3 region is CASSKGPRGGWGYTF. The CDR3 region has the DNA TGTGCCAGCAGCAAAGGGCCCCGGGGGGGATGGGGCTACACCTTC. This rearrangement joins TRBV21-1 to TRBJ1-2. TRBV21-1 is noted as a pseudogene. The length of the CDR3 is 15 residues.